The sequence of this T cell receptor beta chain was determined in a study of early T cells in non-severe SARS-CoV-2 infection. Study-level information: From unsorted whole blood, bulk RNA was sequenced, and the chains remained unpaired.

The CDR3 is 11 residues long. From germline, CDR1 is LNHDA and CDR2 SQIVND (reference sequence). Trimming removed 4 bases at V and 9 bases at J, with 7 bases between. This clonotype appeared a few times. Unique molecular identifiers were attached to individual cDNA molecules. TCRdb processed the 5' RACE reads anew with MiXCR; each CDR3 protein has one entry. The sample has roughly 50,000 distinct CDR3 sequences, about 8.2% seen once. Sequences were obtained from whole blood. The V and J genes are TRBV19 and TRBJ2-1, with D possibly being TRBD1 or TRBD2 (5 bases each). This receptor was obtained from an adult who was a healthcare worker with PCR-confirmed SARS-CoV-2 infection or an uninfected control (not recorded which). DNA for the CDR3: TGTGCCAGTAGTAGGGGGACTGAGCAGTTCTTC. It specifies CASSRGTEQFF.